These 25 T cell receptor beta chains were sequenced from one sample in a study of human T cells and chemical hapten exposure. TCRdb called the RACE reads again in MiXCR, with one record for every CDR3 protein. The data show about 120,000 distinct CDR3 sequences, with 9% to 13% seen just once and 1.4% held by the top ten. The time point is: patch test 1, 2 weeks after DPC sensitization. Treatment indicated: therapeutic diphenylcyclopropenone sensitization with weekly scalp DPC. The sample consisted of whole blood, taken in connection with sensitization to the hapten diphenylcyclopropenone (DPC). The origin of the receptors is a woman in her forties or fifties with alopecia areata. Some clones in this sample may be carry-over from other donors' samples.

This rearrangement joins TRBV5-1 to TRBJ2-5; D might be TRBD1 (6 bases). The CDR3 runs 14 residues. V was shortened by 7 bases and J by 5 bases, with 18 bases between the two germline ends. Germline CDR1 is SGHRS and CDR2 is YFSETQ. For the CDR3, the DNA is TGCGCCAGCCTGATGACAGGTCCCGTGGAGACCCAGTACTTC. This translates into CASLMTGPVETQYF. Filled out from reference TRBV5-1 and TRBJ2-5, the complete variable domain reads KAGVTQTPRYLIKTRGQQVTLSCSPISGHRSVSWYQQTPGQGLQFLFEYFSETQRNKGNFPGRFSGRQFSNSRSEMNVSTLELGDSALYLCASLMTGPVETQYFGPGTRLLVL.

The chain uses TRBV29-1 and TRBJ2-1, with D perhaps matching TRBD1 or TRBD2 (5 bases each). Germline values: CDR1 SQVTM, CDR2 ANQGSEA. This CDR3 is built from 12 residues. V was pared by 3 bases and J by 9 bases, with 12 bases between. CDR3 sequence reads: CSVEFRAGEQFF. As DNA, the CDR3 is TGCAGCGTTGAGTTCAGGGCGGGTGAGCAGTTCTTC.

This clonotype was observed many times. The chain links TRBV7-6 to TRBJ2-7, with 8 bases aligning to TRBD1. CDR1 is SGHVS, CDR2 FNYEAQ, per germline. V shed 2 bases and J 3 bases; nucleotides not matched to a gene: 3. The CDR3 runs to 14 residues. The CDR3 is CASSLRTGRYEQYF. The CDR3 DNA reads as TGTGCCAGCAGCTTACGGACAGGGCGCTACGAGCAGTACTTC.

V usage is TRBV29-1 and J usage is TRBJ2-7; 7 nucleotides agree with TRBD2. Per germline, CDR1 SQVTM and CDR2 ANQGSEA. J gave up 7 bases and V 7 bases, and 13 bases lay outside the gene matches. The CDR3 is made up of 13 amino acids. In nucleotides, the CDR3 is TGCAGCGCCCGAACTAGCGTGGGAGGAGAGCAGTACTTC. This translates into CSARTSVGGEQYF.

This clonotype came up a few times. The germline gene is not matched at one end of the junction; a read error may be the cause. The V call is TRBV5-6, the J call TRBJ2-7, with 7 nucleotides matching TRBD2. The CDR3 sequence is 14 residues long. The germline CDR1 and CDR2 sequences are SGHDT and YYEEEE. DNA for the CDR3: TGTGCCAGCAGCTTCGGTAACTCCGGGAGGACATTTACCTTC. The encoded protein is CASSFGNSGRTFTF.

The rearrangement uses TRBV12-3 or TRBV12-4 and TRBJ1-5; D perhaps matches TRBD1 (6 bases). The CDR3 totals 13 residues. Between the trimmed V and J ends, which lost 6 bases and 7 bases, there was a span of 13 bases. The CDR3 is CASSTDSKQPQHF. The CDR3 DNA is TGTGCCAGCAGCACGGACAGTAAGCAGCCCCAGCATTTT.

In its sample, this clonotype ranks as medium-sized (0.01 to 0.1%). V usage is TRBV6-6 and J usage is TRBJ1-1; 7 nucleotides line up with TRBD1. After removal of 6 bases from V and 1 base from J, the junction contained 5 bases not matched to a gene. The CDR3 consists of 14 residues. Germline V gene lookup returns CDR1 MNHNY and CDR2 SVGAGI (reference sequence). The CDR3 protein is CASRRQGENTEAFF. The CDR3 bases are TGTGCCAGCAGGCGGCAGGGGGAGAACACTGAAGCTTTCTTT.

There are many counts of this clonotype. This CDR3 is CASSPGAGRNTEAFF. DNA for the CDR3: TGTGCCAGCAGCCCCGGGGCCGGGAGGAACACTGAAGCTTTCTTT. The J gene is TRBJ1-1, the V gene TRBV7-8; D possibly corresponds to TRBD1 (5 bases). CDR1 is SGHVS and CDR2 is FQNEAQ in the germline V gene. V lost 5 bases and J 1 base, leaving 14 bases between the germline ends. The CDR3 runs to 15 residues.

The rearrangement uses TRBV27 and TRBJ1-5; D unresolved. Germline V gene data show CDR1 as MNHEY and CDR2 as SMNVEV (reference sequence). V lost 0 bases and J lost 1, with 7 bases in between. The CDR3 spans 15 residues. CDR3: CASSLSAGSNQPQHF. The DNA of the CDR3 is TGTGCCAGCAGTTTATCAGCGGGAAGCAATCAGCCCCAGCATTTT.

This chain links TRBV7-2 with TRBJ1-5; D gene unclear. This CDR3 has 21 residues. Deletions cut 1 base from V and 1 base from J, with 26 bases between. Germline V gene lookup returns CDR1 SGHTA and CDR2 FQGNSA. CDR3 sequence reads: CASSLGHSSGVPPRSNQPQHF. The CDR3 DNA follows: TGTGCCAGCAGCTTAGGGCACTCGTCGGGTGTCCCGCCGAGGAGCAATCAGCCCCAGCATTTT.

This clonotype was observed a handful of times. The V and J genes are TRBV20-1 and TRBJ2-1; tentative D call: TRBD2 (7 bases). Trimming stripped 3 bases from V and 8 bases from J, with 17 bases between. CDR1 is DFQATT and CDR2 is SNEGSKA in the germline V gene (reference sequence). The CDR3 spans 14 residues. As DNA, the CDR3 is TGCAGTGCTAGGAATCCGGGGGGCGCCTATGAGCAGTTCTTC. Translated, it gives CSARNPGGAYEQFF.

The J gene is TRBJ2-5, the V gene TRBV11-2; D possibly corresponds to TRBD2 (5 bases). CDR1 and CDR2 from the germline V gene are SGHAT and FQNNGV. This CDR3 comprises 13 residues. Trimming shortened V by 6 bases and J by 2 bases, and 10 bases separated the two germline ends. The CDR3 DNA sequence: TGTGCCAGCAGGCGGACTCTTCAAGAGACCCAGTACTTC. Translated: CASRRTLQETQYF.

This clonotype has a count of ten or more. The DNA of the CDR3 is TGCGCCAGCAGCTTAAACGTACTTGTCAATGAGCAGTTCTTC. It encodes CASSLNVLVNEQFF. The chain couples TRBV5-1 to TRBJ2-1, with D unclear. Germline assignment: CDR1 SGHRS and CDR2 YFSETQ. The CDR3 contains 14 residues. The V and J ends lost 2 bases and 6 bases respectively, with 12 bases between them.

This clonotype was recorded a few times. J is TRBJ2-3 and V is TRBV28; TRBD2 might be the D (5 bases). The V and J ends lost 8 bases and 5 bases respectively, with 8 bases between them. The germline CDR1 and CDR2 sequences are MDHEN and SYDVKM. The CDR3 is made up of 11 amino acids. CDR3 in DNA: TGTGCCAGCGGGAGTGGAGATACGCAGTATTTT. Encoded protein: CASGSGDTQYF.

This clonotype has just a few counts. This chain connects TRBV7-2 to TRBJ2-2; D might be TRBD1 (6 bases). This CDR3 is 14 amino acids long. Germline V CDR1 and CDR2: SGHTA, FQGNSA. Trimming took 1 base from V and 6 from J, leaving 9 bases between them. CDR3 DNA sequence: TGTGCCAGCAGCTTAGGGACAGTCCCCGGGGAGCTGTTTTTT. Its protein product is CASSLGTVPGELFF. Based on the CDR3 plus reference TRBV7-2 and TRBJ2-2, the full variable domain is GAGVSQSPSNKVTEKGKDVELRCDPISGHTALYWYRQSLGQGLEFLIYFQGNSAPDKSGLPSDRFSAERTGGSVSTLTIQRTQQEDSAVYLCASSLGTVPGELFFGEGSRLTVL.

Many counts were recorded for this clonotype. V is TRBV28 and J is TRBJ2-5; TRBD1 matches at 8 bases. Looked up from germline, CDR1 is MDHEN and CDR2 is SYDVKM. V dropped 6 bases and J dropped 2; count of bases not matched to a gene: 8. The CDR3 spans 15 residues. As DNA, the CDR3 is TGTGCCAGCAGCCCGGACGGGACAGGTCAAGAGACCCAGTACTTC. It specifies CASSPDGTGQETQYF.

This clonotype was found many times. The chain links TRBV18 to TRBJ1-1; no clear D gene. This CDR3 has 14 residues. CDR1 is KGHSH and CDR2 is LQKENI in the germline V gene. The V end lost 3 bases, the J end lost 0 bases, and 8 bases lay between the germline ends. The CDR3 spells CASSPGQMNTEAFF. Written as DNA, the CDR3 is TGTGCCAGCTCACCCGGCCAAATGAACACTGAAGCTTTCTTT. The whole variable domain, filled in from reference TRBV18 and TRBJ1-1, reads NAGVMQNPRHLVRRRGQEARLRCSPMKGHSHVYWYRQLPEEGLKFMVYLQKENIIDESGMPKERFSAEFPKEGPSILRIQQVVRGDSAAYFCASSPGQMNTEAFFGQGTRLTVV.

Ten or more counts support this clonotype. CDR3 nucleotides: TGCAGTGCCCATTCGGGACAGGGGCAACTTAGGGGGAACACTGAAGCTTTCTTT. Amino acids: CSAHSGQGQLRGNTEAFF. The chain joins TRBV20-1 to TRBJ1-1, with 10 bases identical to TRBD1. The CDR3 runs to 18 residues. The V gene end was trimmed by 6 bases and the J gene end by 1 base; junction bases not matched to a gene: 17. Germline-derived CDR1 and CDR2 are DFQATT and SNEGSKA (reference sequence).

The CDR3 sequence is CASSPSGTGIETQYF. DNA for the CDR3: TGCGCCAGCAGCCCCTCCGGGACAGGGATAGAGACCCAGTACTTC. V is TRBV5-1 and J is TRBJ2-5; TRBD1 aligns across 9 bases. The CDR3 consists of 15 residues. Trimming at V came to 4 bases and at J to 4 bases, leaving 8 bases not matched to a gene. Germline values: CDR1 SGHRS, CDR2 YFSETQ.

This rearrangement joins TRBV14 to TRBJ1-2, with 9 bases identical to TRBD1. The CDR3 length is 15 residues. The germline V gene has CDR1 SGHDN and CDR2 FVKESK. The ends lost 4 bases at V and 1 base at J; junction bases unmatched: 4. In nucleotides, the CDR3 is TGTGCCAGCAGCCCACAGGGGGCTATTAACTATGGCTACACCTTC. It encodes CASSPQGAINYGYTF.

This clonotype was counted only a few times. The CDR3 DNA follows: TGTGCCAGCAGTCCAGGGGGCGCGGGTTCAGATACGCAGTATTTT. This encodes CASSPGGAGSDTQYF. The rearrangement links TRBV6-1 to TRBJ2-3; the match to TRBD1 covers 8 bases. V was pared by 5 bases and J by 4 bases, with 8 bases of the junction left unmatched. This CDR3 spans 15 amino acids. Germline-derived CDR1 and CDR2 are MNHNS and SASEGT.

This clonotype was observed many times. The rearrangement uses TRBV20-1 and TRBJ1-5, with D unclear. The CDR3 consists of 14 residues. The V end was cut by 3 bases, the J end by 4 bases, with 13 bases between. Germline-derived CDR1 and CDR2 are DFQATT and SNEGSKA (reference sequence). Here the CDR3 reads CSARSSRGNQPQHF. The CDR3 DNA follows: TGCAGTGCTAGGTCCAGCCGAGGGAATCAGCCCCAGCATTTT.

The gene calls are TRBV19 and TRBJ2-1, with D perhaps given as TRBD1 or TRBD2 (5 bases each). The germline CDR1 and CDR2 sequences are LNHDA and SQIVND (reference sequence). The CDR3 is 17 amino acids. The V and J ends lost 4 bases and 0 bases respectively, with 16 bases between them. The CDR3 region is CASSKGPLLSSYNEQFF. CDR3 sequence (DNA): TGTGCCAGTAGTAAGGGACCGCTCTTGAGCTCCTACAATGAGCAGTTCTTC.

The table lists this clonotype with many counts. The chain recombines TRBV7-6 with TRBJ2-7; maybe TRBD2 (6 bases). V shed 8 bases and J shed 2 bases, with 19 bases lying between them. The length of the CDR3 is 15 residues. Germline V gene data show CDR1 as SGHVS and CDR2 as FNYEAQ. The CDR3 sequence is CASSRTGGAPYEQYF. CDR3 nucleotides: TGTGCCAGCTCACGTACGGGCGGGGCCCCCTACGAGCAGTACTTC.

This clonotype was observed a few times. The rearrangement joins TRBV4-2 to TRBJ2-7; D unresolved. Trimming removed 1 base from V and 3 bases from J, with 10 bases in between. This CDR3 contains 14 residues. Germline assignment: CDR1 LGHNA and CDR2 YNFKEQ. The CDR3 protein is CASSQGWSVYEQYF. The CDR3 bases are TGTGCCAGCAGCCAAGGGTGGTCGGTCTACGAGCAGTACTTC.